These 14 T cell receptor beta chains were all obtained from the same sample, sequenced in a study of T cells in localized non-small cell lung cancer. Using immunoSEQ multiplex PCR, the repertoire was profiled, and TCRdb retains in-frame clones only, with some absent. The sample carries about 48,000 clones, approximately 80% recorded once. The source material was peripheral blood, sampled before any cancer treatment. The source of these receptors is a man between 40 and 69 years old with stage I squamous cell lung carcinoma.

The V call is TRBV5-1, the J call TRBJ2-7, with D maybe TRBD1 (6 bases). In germline, CDR1 is SGHRS, CDR2 YFSETQ. This CDR3 has 14 residues. V lost 0 bases and J 4 bases, leaving 11 bases between the germline ends. The DNA for the CDR3 is TGCGCCAGCAGCTTGGCCGGGACAATTTACGAGCAGTACTTC. Its protein product is CASSLAGTIYEQYF.

V is TRBV10-3 and J is TRBJ1-1, with D tentatively TRBD1 (6 bases). Trimming took 8 bases from V and 4 from J, leaving 14 bases between them. The germline gives CDR1 ENHRY, CDR2 SYGVKD. The CDR3 has 13 amino acids. CDR3 loop: CAIGGEGGTEAFF. The CDR3 DNA reads as TGTGCCATCGGTGGGGAAGGGGGCACTGAAGCTTTCTTT.

This rearrangement joins TRBV30 to TRBJ1-1; D remains ambiguous. The length of the CDR3 is 14 residues. CDR1 GTSNPN and CDR2 SVGIG come from the germline V gene (reference sequence). V lost 2 bases to trimming and J lost 1 base, with 11 bases between them. CDR3 sequence: CAWSRVLGNTEAFF. The CDR3 nucleotides are TGTGCCTGGAGTCGGGTCCTCGGGAACACTGAAGCTTTCTTT.

This clone was found a few times. The CDR3 reads CASSELAGGPDTQYF. As DNA, the CDR3 is TGTGCCAGCAGTGAACTAGCGGGGGGGCCAGATACGCAGTATTTT. The chain joins TRBV6-1 to TRBJ2-3; the match to TRBD2 covers 12 bases. The germline CDR1 and CDR2 sequences are MNHNS and SASEGT. The CDR3 has 15 residues. V was pared by 2 bases and J by 4 bases, with 1 base of the junction left unmatched.

This clone has only a few counts. The chain combines TRBV15 with TRBJ2-7; D remains ambiguous. The CDR3 runs to 13 residues. Deletions cut 3 bases from V and 0 bases from J, with 6 bases between. The germline gives CDR1 LNHNV, CDR2 YYDKDF (reference sequence). The CDR3 is CATSSLNSYEQYF. CDR3 DNA sequence: TGTGCCACCAGCAGCTTGAACTCCTACGAGCAGTACTTC.

The V and J genes are TRBV10-3 and TRBJ2-1, with D unresolved. Germline CDR1 reads ENHRY; CDR2 reads SYGVKD. CDR3 length: 14 residues. Trimming left V 4 bases short and J 0 bases short, with 7 bases between. CDR3 loop: CAISVSSSYNEQFF. The CDR3 DNA follows: TGTGCCATCAGTGTTTCAAGCTCCTACAATGAGCAGTTCTTC.

The rearrangement uses TRBV6-1 and TRBJ1-1; D is unclear. CDR3 size: 17 residues. In germline, CDR1 is MNHNS, CDR2 SASEGT. Trimming took off 4 bases at V and 4 bases at J, with 22 bases between the two ends. CDR3 loop: CASSATLPGPGVTEAFF. In DNA, the CDR3 is TGTGCCAGCAGTGCTACACTTCCGGGCCCTGGAGTCACTGAAGCTTTCTTT.

The chain recombines TRBV18 with TRBJ1-2; D might be TRBD1 (6 bases). This CDR3 has 13 amino acids. Trimming removed 3 bases from V and 8 bases from J, with 13 bases in between. The V gene's germline CDR1 is KGHSH and CDR2 LQKENI. The CDR3 spells CASSPPDRRGYTF. Written as DNA, the CDR3 is TGTGCCAGCTCACCTCCCGACAGGAGGGGCTACACCTTC. Full variable domain (rest looked up from reference TRBV18 and TRBJ1-2): NAGVMQNPRHLVRRRGQEARLRCSPMKGHSHVYWYRQLPEEGLKFMVYLQKENIIDESGMPKERFSAEFPKEGPSILRIQQVVRGDSAAYFCASSPPDRRGYTFGSGTRLTVV.

This chain connects TRBV7-9 to TRBJ2-2; D possibly matches TRBD1 or TRBD2 (5 bases each). The CDR3 is 14 residues long. Germline CDR1 SEHNR, CDR2 FQNEAQ (reference sequence). The germline V and J ends were trimmed by 8 bases and 4 bases, with 14 bases remaining between them. The CDR3, as DNA: TGTGCCAGCCCTGGGGACCCACGCACCGGGGAGCTGTTTTTT. Its protein is CASPGDPRTGELFF.

This clone was recorded a few times. The V call is TRBV2, the J call TRBJ1-4; D remains ambiguous. CDR3 length: 12 residues. Germline CDR1 is SNHLY and CDR2 is FYNNEI. V shed 2 bases and J shed 5 bases, with 3 bases lying between them. Here the CDR3 reads CASSEQNEKLFF. The CDR3 nucleotides are TGTGCCAGCAGTGAACAAAATGAAAAACTGTTTTTT.

The V gene is TRBV5-4, the J gene TRBJ1-1; D call uncertain. Trimming took 4 bases from V and 3 from J, leaving 10 bases between them. There are 13 residues in the CDR3. Germline loops: CDR1 SGHNT, CDR2 YYREEE (reference sequence). As DNA, the CDR3 is TGTGCCAGCAGCCTCGGACGCGACACTGAAGCTTTCTTT. Residues: CASSLGRDTEAFF.

The chain carries TRBV7-3 and TRBJ2-5; 7 bases align to TRBD2. Trimming cost V 2 bases and J 2 bases; bases outside gene matches: 2. Germline CDR1 SGHTA, CDR2 FQGTGA. The CDR3 sequence is 14 residues long. The CDR3 region has the DNA TGTGCCAGCAGCTTACGGGGGGAACAAGAGACCCAGTACTTC. Amino acid sequence: CASSLRGEQETQYF.

The chain employs TRBV4-3 and TRBJ2-5; D gene ambiguous. CDR3 length equals 15 residues. V lost 0 bases and J 5 bases, leaving 13 bases between the germline ends. Germline CDR1 and CDR2: LGHNA and YSLEER. CDR3 amino acids: CASSQDGGRRETQYF. DNA for the CDR3: TGCGCCAGCAGCCAAGACGGTGGCAGGCGGGAGACCCAGTACTTC.

This clone occurred once. This rearrangement joins TRBV10-3 to TRBJ1-3; possibly TRBD1 for D (5 bases). V lost 5 bases and J lost 0, with 14 bases in between. The CDR3 spans 16 residues. Germline CDR1 and CDR2: ENHRY and SYGVKD. The CDR3 spells CAISKTAGNSGNTIYF. The CDR3, as DNA: TGTGCCATCAGTAAGACAGCAGGAAACTCTGGAAACACCATATATTTT.